This T cell receptor (beta chain) stems from a study of PD-1 and CTLA-4 blockade in melanoma. Germline CDR1 LGHNA, CDR2 YNFKEQ. With 4 bases clipped from V and 3 bases from J, the junction kept 9 bases outside the gene matches. CDR3 length equals 16 residues. TCRdb's copy holds only in-frame clones and misses some; the assay was immunoSEQ multiplex PCR. The repertoire has some 11,000 clones, approximately 80% of them found once; the top ten carry 25% to 35%. The sequence came from a human donor with melanoma. The chain carries TRBV4-2 and TRBJ2-3, with 8 positions matching TRBD2. The sequencing here drew on CD8+ T cells from peripheral blood, taken from a patient given anti-PD-1 treatment. In nucleotides, the CDR3 is TGTGCCAGCAGCCGGTTGGCGGGGGGAACTACAGATACGCAGTATTTT. Residues: CASSRLAGGTTDTQYF.